These 19 T cell receptor beta chains were sequenced from one sample in a study of cytomegalovirus exposure and HLA in healthy donors. Amplification used 60 Vbeta primers and 13 Jbeta primers. The table came from immunoSEQ multiplex PCR; TCRdb's copy has only in-frame clones and leaves some out. The sample carries about 92,000 clones, about two thirds recorded once. The sequenced sample was PBMCs. The origin of the receptors is a man aged 45 to 65 in good health and CMV-seronegative.

The chain employs TRBV5-4 and TRBJ2-7, with unresolved D. V was shortened by 0 bases and J by 3 bases, with 7 bases between the two germline ends. The germline gives CDR1 SGHNT, CDR2 YYREEE (reference sequence). The CDR3 sequence is 13 residues long. The CDR3 region is CASSLGPDYEQYV. The CDR3 DNA reads TGTGCCAGCAGCTTGGGACCGGACTACGAGCAGTACGTC.

This clone turned up a few times. This chain links TRBV12-5 with TRBJ2-5; a possible D gene is TRBD1 (6 bases). CDR1 is LGHNT and CDR2 is FRNRAP in the germline V gene. The CDR3 loop spans 18 amino acids. The V gene lost 0 bases and the J gene lost 5 bases, with 22 bases spanning the gap. DNA for the CDR3: TGTGCTAGTGGTTTGGTACCCGATGGACAGCCCCAGGGGGAGACCCAGTACTTC. It is translated as CASGLVPDGQPQGETQYF.

This clone has a handful of counts. J is TRBJ2-5 and V is TRBV5-5, with D perhaps matching TRBD2 (6 bases). The CDR3 covers 13 residues. Germline loops: CDR1 SGHKS, CDR2 YYEKEE (reference sequence). V gave up 6 bases and J gave up 5 bases, with 14 bases separating them. CDR3 sequence: CASTVGSLETQYF. CDR3 nucleotides: TGTGCCAGCACTGTCGGGAGCCTGGAGACCCAGTACTTC.

The chain joins TRBV18 to TRBJ2-3; D unresolved. Deletions cut 2 bases from V and 6 bases from J, with 6 bases between. The CDR3 contains 12 residues. The germline gives CDR1 KGHSH, CDR2 LQKENI. This chain's CDR3 is CASSPGADTQYF. The DNA for the CDR3 is TGTGCCAGCTCACCAGGAGCGGATACGCAGTATTTT.

This chain joins TRBV6-1 and TRBJ2-5, with a weak D call TRBD2 (6 bases). This CDR3 comprises 14 residues. The germline gives CDR1 MNHNS, CDR2 SASEGT. V lost 5 bases to trimming and J lost 5 bases, with 15 bases between them. CDR3 in DNA: TGTGCCAGCAGTCCAATCGCGGGGTTGGAGACCCAGTACTTC. Amino acids: CASSPIAGLETQYF.

The chain carries TRBV11-1 and TRBJ2-5; weak D call: TRBD1 (6 bases). Germline V gives CDR1 SGHAT, CDR2 FQDESV (reference sequence). This CDR3 is 15 amino acids long. Trimming left V 1 base short and J 2 bases short, with 11 bases between. CDR3 region: CASSLGRTVQETQYF. Here the CDR3 DNA reads TGTGCCAGCAGCTTAGGTCGGACAGTTCAAGAGACCCAGTACTTC.

The rearrangement links TRBV7-2 to TRBJ2-5; the match to TRBD2 covers 11 bases. Germline lookup yields CDR1 SGHTA and CDR2 FQGNSA. V lost 6 bases and J lost 1; bases outside the gene matches: 4. The CDR3 totals 15 residues. CDR3 loop: CASRLGTSGQETQYF. The CDR3 DNA reads TGTGCCAGCAGATTGGGGACTAGCGGCCAAGAGACCCAGTACTTC.

The genes are TRBV4-3 and TRBJ1-1, with D unclear. The CDR3 contains 15 residues. From germline, CDR1 is LGHNA and CDR2 YSLEER. V was clipped by 0 bases and J by 1 base, with 9 bases between them. The CDR3 coding sequence is TGCGCCAGCAGCCAAGATAGTTTAGCGAACACTGAAGCTTTCTTT. This codes for CASSQDSLANTEAFF.

Only a few counts were recorded for this clone. This chain links TRBV5-1 with TRBJ1-2, with a possible D match to TRBD1 (5 bases). CDR1 is SGHRS, CDR2 YFSETQ, per germline. V was trimmed by 0 bases and J by 3 bases, leaving 9 bases between them. The CDR3 loop spans 14 amino acids. CDR3 loop: CASSLVRADYGYTF. The CDR3 DNA is TGCGCCAGCAGCTTGGTCAGGGCTGACTATGGCTACACCTTC.

The chain couples TRBV27 to TRBJ1-5; TRBD1 is a possible D gene (5 bases). The CDR3 sequence is 15 residues long. V was trimmed by 5 bases and J by 1 base, leaving 12 bases between them. CDR1 and CDR2 (germline): MNHEY, SMNVEV (reference sequence). CDR3 amino acids: CASSPRPGSNQPQHF. The CDR3 DNA is TGTGCCAGCAGTCCCCGTCCAGGGAGCAATCAGCCCCAGCATTTT.

Only a few counts were recorded for this clone. The V call is TRBV28, the J call TRBJ2-5; TRBD1 matches 9 bases. V gave up 5 bases and J gave up 1 base; unmatched junction bases: 5. The CDR3 contains 15 residues. Germline-derived CDR1 and CDR2 are MDHEN and SYDVKM. The chain's CDR3 is CASSPLTGGQETQYF. The DNA of the CDR3 is TGTGCCAGCAGTCCCCTGACAGGGGGCCAAGAGACCCAGTACTTC.

As DNA, the CDR3 is TGTGCCAGCAGCTTGGTGCGCAGGGGGTATCAAGAGACCCAGTACTTC. This encodes CASSLVRRGYQETQYF. This chain connects TRBV5-4 to TRBJ2-5, with TRBD1 matching over 7 bases. CDR3 size: 16 residues. The ends lost 0 bases at V and 2 bases at J; junction bases unmatched: 7. From germline, CDR1 is SGHNT and CDR2 YYREEE (reference sequence).

V gene TRBV6-1 combines with J gene TRBJ1-2; D is unresolved. V shed 7 bases and J shed 5 bases, with 17 bases lying between them. Per germline, CDR1 MNHNS and CDR2 SASEGT. There are 14 residues in the CDR3. The chain's CDR3 is CASKIDTSDYGYTF. The CDR3, as DNA: TGTGCCAGCAAAATCGACACCTCCGATTATGGCTACACCTTC.

This chain joins TRBV4-2 and TRBJ1-2; TRBD1 matches at 7 bases. The CDR3 has 14 amino acids. V was clipped by 3 bases and J by 8 bases; unmatched bases: 9. Germline values: CDR1 LGHNA, CDR2 YNFKEQ. The CDR3 sequence is CASSHGRGLEGYTF. The CDR3 DNA sequence: TGTGCCAGCAGCCATGGAAGGGGGCTGGAAGGCTACACCTTC.

The V and J genes are TRBV19 and TRBJ1-4, with 11 nucleotides matching TRBD1. CDR3 length: 14 residues. Germline CDR1 is LNHDA and CDR2 is SQIVND (reference sequence). Trimming removed 8 bases from V and 7 bases from J; junction bases left unmatched: 6. The CDR3 DNA is TGTGCCAGTGATCCGGGACAGGGGGTTGAAAAACTGTTTTTT. Encoded protein: CASDPGQGVEKLFF.

The sample holds a few counts of this clone. The V and J genes are TRBV12-5 and TRBJ2-1, with 12 bases aligning to TRBD2. The CDR3 covers 15 residues. The J segment lost 8 bases and the V segment lost 1 base, leaving 3 bases of the junction unmatched. Looked up from germline, CDR1 is LGHNT and CDR2 is FRNRAP. The DNA of the CDR3 is TGTGCTAGTGGTTTGGAGCTAGCGGGAGGGGATGAGCAGTTCTTC. This encodes CASGLELAGGDEQFF.

This chain joins TRBV7-2 and TRBJ2-2; 8 bases fit TRBD1. J lost 6 bases, V lost 4 bases, and 7 bases had no gene match. This CDR3 has 15 residues. Germline CDR1 is SGHTA and CDR2 is FQGNSA. The CDR3: CASSSQTGVAGELFF. The CDR3 DNA reads as TGTGCCAGCAGCTCTCAGACAGGGGTCGCCGGGGAGCTGTTTTTT.

The rearrangement joins TRBV11-2 to TRBJ1-1; D is perhaps TRBD1 (5 bases). The germline V gene encodes CDR1 SGHAT and CDR2 FQNNGV. This CDR3 is 13 amino acids long. Trimming took 3 bases from V and 3 from J, leaving 8 bases between them. The CDR3 region has the DNA TGTGCCAGCAGCTTCAGGGAGGACACTGAAGCTTTCTTT. Its protein is CASSFREDTEAFF.

The genes are TRBV5-6 and TRBJ2-3, with D maybe TRBD1 (5 bases). V was trimmed by 6 bases and J by 0 bases, leaving 11 bases between them. This CDR3 region has 14 residues. CDR1 and CDR2 from the germline V gene are SGHDT and YYEEEE. Here the CDR3 DNA reads TGTGCCAGCACCAGGGATTTGAGCACAGATACGCAGTATTTT. This encodes CASTRDLSTDTQYF. Using reference TRBV5-6 and TRBJ2-3 for the parts outside the CDR3, the full variable domain is DAGVTQSPTHLIKTRGQQVTLRCSPKSGHDTVSWYQQALGQGPQFIFQYYEEEERQRGNFPDRFSGHQFPNYSSELNVNALLLGDSALYLCASTRDLSTDTQYFGPGTRLTVL.